This TCR beta chain was observed in a study of cytomegalovirus exposure and HLA in healthy donors. V gave up 5 bases and J gave up 9 bases; unmatched junction bases: 4. The CDR3 has 11 amino acids. Looked up from germline, CDR1 is DFQATT and CDR2 is SNEGSKA (reference sequence). Assay used: immunoSEQ multiplex PCR; TCRdb lists only in-frame clones, some missing. The sample carries about 200,000 clones, 70% to 90% recorded once. The chain recombines TRBV20-1 with TRBJ2-1; 7 nucleotides agree with TRBD2. This TCR was recovered from a woman aged 18-30 years in good health and CMV-seronegative. Sequenced input: PBMCs. The CDR3 region is CSALAGIEQFF. As DNA, the CDR3 is TGCAGTGCTTTAGCGGGCATTGAGCAGTTCTTC.